Following are 4 T cell receptor beta chains from one sample sequenced in a study of CD8 T cells in Susac syndrome. Reverse transcription of about 0.45 to 1 ug RNA used random hexamers. MiXCR, applied by TCRdb to the immunoSEQ multiplex PCR reads, yields one record per CDR3 protein. The table records more than 80,000 distinct CDR3 sequences, roughly 94% of them present only once. Sequencing input: CD8+ T cells from PBMCs. These receptors were taken from a human donor with Susac syndrome.

V gene TRBV27 combines with J gene TRBJ2-3; TRBD2 agrees at 10 bases. The CDR3 length is 16 residues. Germline V CDR1 and CDR2: MNHEY, SMNVEV (reference sequence). The V and J ends lost 8 bases and 6 bases, in that order; junction bases with no gene match: 14. This chain's CDR3 is CASQTQGLALVDTQYF. The CDR3, as DNA: TGTGCCAGCCAGACCCAGGGACTAGCGCTTGTGGATACGCAGTATTTT.

The chain links TRBV24-1 to TRBJ1-5, with TRBD1 as a possible D gene (5 bases). Germline assignment: CDR1 KGHDR and CDR2 SFDVKD. The germline V and J ends were trimmed by 9 bases and 0 bases, with 11 bases remaining between them. This CDR3 has 14 amino acids. Written as DNA, the CDR3 is TGTGCCACCGGGACCCTAGGTAGCAATCAGCCCCAGCATTTT. The encoded protein is CATGTLGSNQPQHF.

The rearrangement joins TRBV5-1 to TRBJ2-3; either TRBD1 or TRBD2 may supply D (5 bases each). Germline CDR1 reads SGHRS; CDR2 reads YFSETQ. The V gene lost 4 bases and the J gene lost 2 bases, with 14 bases spanning the gap. The CDR3 is made up of 15 amino acids. Here the CDR3 reads CASSGTLPYTDTQYF. CDR3 bases: TGCGCCAGCAGCGGGACCCTTCCATACACAGATACGCAGTATTTT.

V gene TRBV20-1 combines with J gene TRBJ2-7, with unresolved D. V lost 6 bases and J lost 0, with 21 bases in between. CDR3 length: 16 residues. The germline V gene encodes CDR1 DFQATT and CDR2 SNEGSKA (reference sequence). The DNA for the CDR3 is TGCAGTGCCCTGGGAAGCGCGACCCCCCGCTCCTACGAGCAGTACTTC. It encodes CSALGSATPRSYEQYF.